The rows below give T cell receptor beta chains drawn from one sample of a study of T cell responses to AZD1222 COVID-19 vaccine. The protocol was immunoSEQ multiplex PCR, while the TCRdb copy is restricted to in-frame clones and leaves out a portion. The profile covers 150,000 to 200,000 clones, with 90% appearing a single time and approximately 1.5% taken by the ten largest. The material was peripheral blood, obtained on day 0 of AZD1222 vaccination. The receptor set was obtained from an adult in good health. Each CDR3 is given with its conserved first and last residue. D genes are given only for firm matches. For some rows the clone size is stated as once, few or many, or as a class when expanded; others skip it.

J gene,clone size,D gene,V gene,CDR3 length,CDR3 protein,CDR3 DNA
TRBJ1-5,.,.,TRBV6-5,14,CASSYVEGGQPQHF,TGTGCCAGCAGTTACGTGGAGGGTGGTCAGCCCCAGCATTTT
TRBJ2-1,.,TRBD2,TRBV13,18,CASSSPPLAGGPYNEQFF,TGTGCCAGCAGCTCCCCCCCACTAGCGGGGGGGCCCTACAATGAGCAGTTCTTC
TRBJ1-1,.,.,TRBV5-1,15,CASSLVAGVDTEAFF,TGCGCCAGCAGCTTGGTGGCCGGGGTGGATACTGAAGCTTTCTTT
TRBJ2-1,.,TRBD2,TRBV7-8,18,CASSREASGGLPYNEQFF,TGTGCCAGCAGCCGTGAAGCGAGCGGGGGGCTGCCCTACAATGAGCAGTTCTTC
TRBJ1-1,.,.,TRBV19,13,CASTKSGNTEAFF,TGTGCCAGTACCAAATCGGGGAACACTGAAGCTTTCTTT
TRBJ2-5,.,TRBD2,TRBV5-4,15,CASQPWAGGQVTQYF,TGTGCCAGCCAACCGTGGGCGGGGGGGCAGGTGACCCAGTACTTC
TRBJ1-1,.,.,TRBV4-1,18,CASSHRISIGGWETEAFF,TGCGCCAGCAGCCATAGAATAAGTATTGGGGGGTGGGAGACTGAAGCTTTCTTT
TRBJ2-7,few,.,TRBV21-1,17,CASSKVGCGLTSYEQYF,TGTGCCAGCAGCAAAGTTGGGTGTGGGCTAACATCCTACGAGCAGTACTTC
TRBJ1-5,.,.,TRBV3-1/TRBV3-2,12,CASSQGDRPQHF,TGTGCCAGCAGCCAGGGGGATAGGCCCCAGCATTTT
TRBJ2-1,.,TRBD2,TRBV2,15,CASSDRLAGLNEQFF,TGTGCCAGCAGTGATAGGCTAGCGGGGCTCAATGAGCAGTTCTTC
TRBJ2-3,.,.,TRBV7-3,14,CASSFDRSTDTQYF,TGTGCCAGCAGCTTTGACAGGAGCACAGATACGCAGTATTTT
TRBJ2-1,.,.,TRBV27,15,CASSFDSPLYNEQFF,TGTGCCAGCAGTTTCGACAGTCCCCTATACAATGAGCAGTTCTTC
TRBJ2-2,.,.,TRBV10-3,14,CAITGALNTGELFF,TGTGCCATCACGGGGGCGCTGAACACCGGGGAGCTGTTTTTT
TRBJ1-2,once,TRBD1,TRBV5-1,15,CASSLPGQGAQSYTF,TGCGCCAGCAGCTTACCGGGACAGGGGGCGCAGAGCTACACCTTC
TRBJ1-1,.,.,TRBV5-6,12,CASSLVAAEAFF,TGTGCCAGCAGCTTGGTCGCGGCTGAAGCTTTCTTT
TRBJ2-7,.,.,TRBV2,14,CASIPLLGAYEQYF,TGTGCCAGCATACCTCTATTGGGGGCCTACGAGCAGTACTTC
TRBJ1-2,.,.,TRBV13,16,CASSLRTKIANYGYTF,TGTGCCAGCAGCTTAAGGACGAAAATAGCTAACTATGGCTACACCTTC
TRBJ2-2,.,.,TRBV7-9,14,CASTSDGNTGELFF,TGTGCCAGCACCTCGGACGGTAACACCGGGGAGCTGTTTTTT
TRBJ2-5,.,.,TRBV5-5,16,CASSLSSGGHGETQYF,TGTGCCAGCAGCTTATCGTCGGGGGGACACGGCGAGACCCAGTACTTC
TRBJ1-1,.,.,TRBV28,13,CASSSLGRTEAFF,TGTGCCAGCAGTTCACTCGGGCGTACTGAAGCTTTCTTT
TRBJ1-4,.,.,TRBV27,13,CASSGRDPEKLFF,TGTGCCAGCAGCGGCAGGGATCCTGAAAAACTGTTTTTT
TRBJ2-5,.,.,TRBV28,17,CASSKIQGNLGQETQYF,TGTGCCAGCAGCAAAATACAGGGTAACTTGGGGCAAGAGACCCAGTACTTC
TRBJ2-7,.,.,TRBV21-1,18,CASSKALSNRMISYEQYF,TGTGCCAGCAGCAAAGCGCTTTCTAACAGAATGATTTCCTACGAGCAGTACTTC
TRBJ1-4,.,.,TRBV29-1,12,CSVRQGSEKLFF,TGCAGCGTTCGGCAGGGCAGTGAAAAACTGTTTTTT
TRBJ2-1,.,.,TRBV7-3,12,CASSSNSNEQFF,TGTGCCAGCAGCTCAAACTCGAATGAGCAGTTCTTC
TRBJ1-5,.,TRBD1,TRBV24-1,12,CATSDDREAQHF,TGTGCCACCAGTGATGACAGGGAGGCCCAGCATTTT
TRBJ2-2,.,.,TRBV5-4,16,CASSLAGSLNTGELFF,TGTGCCAGCAGCTTGGCCGGCTCCCTGAACACCGGGGAGCTGTTTTTT
TRBJ1-1,few,TRBD1,TRBV5-5,14,CASSLGQGGAEAFF,TGTGCCAGCAGCTTGGGACAGGGAGGGGCTGAAGCTTTCTTT
TRBJ2-7,.,TRBD1,TRBV18,14,CASSPGQVPNEQYF,TGTGCCAGCTCACCGGGACAGGTCCCCAACGAGCAGTACTTC
TRBJ2-6,.,.,TRBV7-3,15,CASSLWVSGANVLTF,TGTGCCAGCAGCCTGTGGGTCTCTGGGGCCAACGTCCTGACTTTC
TRBJ1-4,.,.,TRBV6-6,13,CASTGTTAEKLFF,TGTGCCAGCACCGGGACAACCGCAGAAAAACTGTTTTTT
TRBJ2-1,.,TRBD1,TRBV5-4,15,CASSSTGGNNNEQFF,TGTGCCAGCAGCTCGACAGGGGGTAATAACAATGAGCAGTTCTTC
TRBJ1-5,once,TRBD1,TRBV5-1,17,CASSLSPGQGADQPQHF,TGCGCCAGCAGCTTAAGCCCGGGACAGGGGGCCGATCAGCCCCAGCATTTT
TRBJ2-4,.,.,TRBV5-1,15,CASSLGIIAKNIQYF,TGCGCCAGCAGCTTGGGAATCATAGCCAAAAACATTCAGTACTTC
TRBJ2-2,.,.,TRBV28,13,CASRSQNTGELFF,TGTGCCAGCAGATCACAGAACACCGGGGAGCTGTTTTTT
TRBJ2-5,.,.,TRBV11-3,13,CASSPTGWETQYF,TGTGCCAGCAGCCCTACAGGGTGGGAGACCCAGTACTTC
TRBJ1-2,once,.,TRBV5-6,13,CASTLLGSDGYTF,TGTGCCAGCACCCTGCTGGGGTCTGATGGCTACACCTTC
TRBJ1-2,.,.,TRBV11-3,16,CASSSTFAGSNYGYTF,TGTGCCAGCAGCTCTACCTTTGCAGGGTCTAACTATGGCTACACCTTC
TRBJ2-3,.,TRBD2,TRBV2,16,CASSFASGGAVDTQYF,TGTGCCAGCAGTTTCGCTAGCGGGGGGGCGGTAGATACGCAGTATTTT
TRBJ1-2,.,.,TRBV27,14,CASSLRPSNYGYTF,TGTGCCAGCAGTTTACGTCCCTCTAACTATGGCTACACCTTC
TRBJ1-2,.,.,TRBV5-1,16,CASSLEYDRANYGYTF,TGCGCCAGCAGCTTGGAATACGACAGAGCTAACTATGGCTACACCTTC